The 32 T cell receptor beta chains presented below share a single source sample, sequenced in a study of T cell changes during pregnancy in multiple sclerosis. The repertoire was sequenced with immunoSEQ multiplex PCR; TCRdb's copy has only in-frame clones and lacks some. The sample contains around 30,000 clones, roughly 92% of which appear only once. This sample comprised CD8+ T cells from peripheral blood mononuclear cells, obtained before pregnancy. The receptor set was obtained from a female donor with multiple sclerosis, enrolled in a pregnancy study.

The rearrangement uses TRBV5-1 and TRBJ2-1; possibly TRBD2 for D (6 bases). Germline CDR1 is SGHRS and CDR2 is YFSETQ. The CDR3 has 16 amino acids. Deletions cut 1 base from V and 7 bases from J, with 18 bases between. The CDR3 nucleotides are TGCGCCAGCAGCTTGATCTGGGACTCCTACATGAATGAGCAGTTCTTC. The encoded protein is CASSLIWDSYMNEQFF.

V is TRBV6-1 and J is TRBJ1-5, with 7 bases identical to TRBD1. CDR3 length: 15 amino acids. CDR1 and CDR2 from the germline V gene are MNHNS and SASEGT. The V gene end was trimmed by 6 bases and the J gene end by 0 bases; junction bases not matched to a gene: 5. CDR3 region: CASSQGEHSNQPQHF. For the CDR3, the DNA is TGTGCCAGCAGCCAGGGGGAGCATAGCAATCAGCCCCAGCATTTT.

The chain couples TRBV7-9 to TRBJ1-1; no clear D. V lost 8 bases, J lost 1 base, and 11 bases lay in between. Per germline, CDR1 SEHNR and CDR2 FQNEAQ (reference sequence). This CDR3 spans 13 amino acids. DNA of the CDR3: TGTGCCAGCGCATCCCAGTCGAACACTGAAGCTTTCTTT. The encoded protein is CASASQSNTEAFF.

CDR3 sequence: CASSLKFGTEVSEQYF. For the CDR3, the DNA is TGTGCCAGCAGCTTGAAGTTTGGGACAGAAGTCTCCGAGCAGTACTTC. V and J are TRBV5-5 and TRBJ2-7, with TRBD1 matching over 7 bases. Germline CDR1 SGHKS, CDR2 YYEKEE (reference sequence). CDR3 size: 16 residues. With V trimmed by 1 base and J by 6 bases, 13 bases remained unmatched.

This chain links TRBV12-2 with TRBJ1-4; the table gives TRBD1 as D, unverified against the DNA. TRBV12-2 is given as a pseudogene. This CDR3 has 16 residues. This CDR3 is CASRLARQGRVLKLFF. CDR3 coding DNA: TGTGCAAGTCGCTTAGCCCGACAGGGGAGGGTGTTAAAACTGTTTTTT.

The CDR3 reads CASSLSTGNQPQHF. CDR3 bases: TGTGCCAGCAGTTTATCGACAGGCAATCAGCCCCAGCATTTT. The chain combines TRBV27 with TRBJ1-5; tentatively, D is TRBD1 (5 bases). Deletions cut 0 bases from V and 2 bases from J, with 5 bases between. Germline assignment: CDR1 MNHEY and CDR2 SMNVEV (reference sequence). The CDR3 sequence is 14 residues long.

CDR3 residues: CASSEVGQGEAFF. The CDR3 nucleotides read TGTGCCAGCAGTGAAGTGGGACAGGGGGAAGCTTTCTTT. The chain is built from TRBV2 and TRBJ1-1; 10 nucleotides align to TRBD1. V shed 1 base, J shed 8 bases, and the junction held 1 base outside the gene matches. The CDR3 totals 13 residues. In germline, CDR1 is SNHLY, CDR2 FYNNEI.

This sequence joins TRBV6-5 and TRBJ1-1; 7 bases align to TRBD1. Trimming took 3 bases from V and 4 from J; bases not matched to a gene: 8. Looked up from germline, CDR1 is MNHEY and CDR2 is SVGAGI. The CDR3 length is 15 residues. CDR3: CASSYRDSLGTEAFF. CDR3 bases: TGTGCCAGCAGTTATCGGGACAGCCTTGGCACTGAAGCTTTCTTT.

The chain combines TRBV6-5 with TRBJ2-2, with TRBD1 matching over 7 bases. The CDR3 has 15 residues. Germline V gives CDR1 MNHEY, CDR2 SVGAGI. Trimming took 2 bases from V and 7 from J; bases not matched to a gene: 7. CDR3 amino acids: CASSYRQGTGGELFF. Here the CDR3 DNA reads TGTGCCAGCAGTTACAGACAGGGTACCGGCGGGGAGCTGTTTTTT.

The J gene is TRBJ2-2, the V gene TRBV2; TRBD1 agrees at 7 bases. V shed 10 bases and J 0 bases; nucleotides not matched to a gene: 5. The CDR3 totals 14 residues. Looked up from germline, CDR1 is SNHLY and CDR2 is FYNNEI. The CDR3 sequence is CAIRTGSNTGELFF. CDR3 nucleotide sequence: TGTGCCATCAGGACAGGTTCGAACACCGGGGAGCTGTTTTTT.

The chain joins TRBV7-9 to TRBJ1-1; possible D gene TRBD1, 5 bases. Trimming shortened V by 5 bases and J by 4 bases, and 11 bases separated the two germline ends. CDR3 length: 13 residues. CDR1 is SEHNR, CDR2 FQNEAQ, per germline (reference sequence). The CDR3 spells CASSRGGVTEAFF. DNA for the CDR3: TGTGCCAGCAGCCGGGGGGGGGTCACTGAAGCTTTCTTT.

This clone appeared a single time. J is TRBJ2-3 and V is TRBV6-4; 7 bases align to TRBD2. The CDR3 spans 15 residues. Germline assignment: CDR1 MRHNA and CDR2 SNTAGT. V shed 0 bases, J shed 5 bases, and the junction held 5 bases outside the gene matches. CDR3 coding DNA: TGTGCCAGCAGTGACTCGGGATCTAGCGGAGATACGCAGTATTTT. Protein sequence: CASSDSGSSGDTQYF.

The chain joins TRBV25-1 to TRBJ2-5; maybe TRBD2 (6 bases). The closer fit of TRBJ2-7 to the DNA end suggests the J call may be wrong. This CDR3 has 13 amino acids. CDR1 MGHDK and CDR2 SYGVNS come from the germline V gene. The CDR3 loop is CASSGPRGYEQYF. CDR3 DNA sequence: TGTGCCAGCAGTGGTCCCCGGGGGTACGAGCAGTACTTC.

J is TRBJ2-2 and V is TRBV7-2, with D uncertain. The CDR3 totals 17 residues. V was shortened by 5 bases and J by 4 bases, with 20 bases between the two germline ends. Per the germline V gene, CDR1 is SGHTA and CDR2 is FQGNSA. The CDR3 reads CASSTTHDHLGTGELFF. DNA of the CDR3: TGTGCCAGCAGCACTACCCACGACCACCTGGGCACCGGGGAGCTGTTTTTT.

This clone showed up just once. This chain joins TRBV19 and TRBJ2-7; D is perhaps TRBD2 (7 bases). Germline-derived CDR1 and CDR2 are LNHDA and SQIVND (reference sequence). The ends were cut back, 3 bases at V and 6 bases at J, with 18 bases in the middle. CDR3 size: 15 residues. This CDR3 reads CASSIHARGAFEQYF. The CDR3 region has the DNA TGTGCCAGTAGTATTCACGCACGGGGGGCTTTCGAGCAGTACTTC.

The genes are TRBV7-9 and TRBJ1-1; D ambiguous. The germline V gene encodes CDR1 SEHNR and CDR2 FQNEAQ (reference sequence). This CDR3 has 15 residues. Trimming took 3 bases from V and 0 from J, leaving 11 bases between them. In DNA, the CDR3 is TGTGCCAGCAGCTTGTTAACGGGTTTGAACACTGAAGCTTTCTTT. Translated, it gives CASSLLTGLNTEAFF.

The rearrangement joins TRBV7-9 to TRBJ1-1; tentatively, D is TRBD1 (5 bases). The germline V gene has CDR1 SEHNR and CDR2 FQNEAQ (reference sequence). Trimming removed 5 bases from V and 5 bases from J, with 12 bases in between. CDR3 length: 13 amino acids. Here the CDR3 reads CASSAIRVTEAFF. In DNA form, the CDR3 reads TGTGCCAGCAGCGCGATCAGGGTTACTGAAGCTTTCTTT.

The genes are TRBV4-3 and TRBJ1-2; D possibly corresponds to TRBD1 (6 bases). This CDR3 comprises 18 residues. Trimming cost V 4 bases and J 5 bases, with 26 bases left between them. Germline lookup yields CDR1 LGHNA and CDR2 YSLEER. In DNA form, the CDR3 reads TGCGCCAGCAGCCCCACCCGAAGTTTAGGGGGAATGGGTTATGGCTACACCTTC. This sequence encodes CASSPTRSLGGMGYGYTF.

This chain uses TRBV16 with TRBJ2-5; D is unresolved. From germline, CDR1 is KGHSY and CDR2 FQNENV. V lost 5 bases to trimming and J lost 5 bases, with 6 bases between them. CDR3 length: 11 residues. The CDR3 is CASSNMETQYF. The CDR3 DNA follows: TGTGCCAGCAGCAACATGGAGACCCAGTACTTC. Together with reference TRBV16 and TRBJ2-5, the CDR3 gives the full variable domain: GEEVAQTPKHLVRGEGQKAKLYCAPIKGHSYVFWYQQVLKNEFKFLISFQNENVFDETGMPKERFSAKCLPNSPCSLEIQATKLEDSAVYFCASSNMETQYFGPGTRLLVL.

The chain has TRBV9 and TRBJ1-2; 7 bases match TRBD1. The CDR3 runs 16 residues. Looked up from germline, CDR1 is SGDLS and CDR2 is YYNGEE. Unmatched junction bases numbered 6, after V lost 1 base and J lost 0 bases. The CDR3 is CASSVHRDRANYGYTF. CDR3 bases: TGTGCCAGCAGCGTACACCGGGACAGAGCTAACTATGGCTACACCTTC.

This chain's CDR3 is CASSPWRRGLYEQYF. CDR3 sequence (DNA): TGTGCCAGCAGTCCCTGGCGCAGGGGGCTATACGAGCAGTACTTC. V usage is TRBV27 and J usage is TRBJ2-7; 8 nucleotides align to TRBD1. With 5 bases clipped from V and 4 bases from J, the junction kept 10 bases outside the gene matches. The CDR3 is made up of 15 amino acids. Germline-derived CDR1 and CDR2 are MNHEY and SMNVEV (reference sequence).

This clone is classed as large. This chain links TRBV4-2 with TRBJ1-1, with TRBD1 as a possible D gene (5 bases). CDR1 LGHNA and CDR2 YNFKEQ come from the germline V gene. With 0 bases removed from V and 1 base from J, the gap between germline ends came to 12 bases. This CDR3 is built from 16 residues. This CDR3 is CASSQDFSGGNTEAFF. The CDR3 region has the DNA TGTGCCAGCAGCCAAGATTTTTCGGGGGGGAACACTGAAGCTTTCTTT.

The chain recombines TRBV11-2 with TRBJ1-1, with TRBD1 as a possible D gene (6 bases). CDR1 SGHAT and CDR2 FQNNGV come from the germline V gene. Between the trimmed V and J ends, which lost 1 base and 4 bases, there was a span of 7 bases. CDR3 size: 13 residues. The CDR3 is CASSLVRGTEAFF. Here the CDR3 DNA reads TGTGCCAGCAGCTTAGTCAGGGGCACTGAAGCTTTCTTT.

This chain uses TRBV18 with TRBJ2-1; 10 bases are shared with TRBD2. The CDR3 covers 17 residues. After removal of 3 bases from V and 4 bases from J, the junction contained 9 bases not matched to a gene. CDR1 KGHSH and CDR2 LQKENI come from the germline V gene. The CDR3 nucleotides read TGTGCCAGCTCACCTGAATCTGGGACTAGCGCTTACAATGAGCAGTTCTTC. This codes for CASSPESGTSAYNEQFF.

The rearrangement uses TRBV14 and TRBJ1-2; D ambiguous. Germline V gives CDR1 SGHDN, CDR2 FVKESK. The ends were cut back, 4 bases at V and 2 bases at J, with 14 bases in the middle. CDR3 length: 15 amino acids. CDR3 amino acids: CASSPGPQVNYGYTF. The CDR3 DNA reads TGTGCCAGCAGCCCCGGCCCCCAGGTCAACTATGGCTACACCTTC.

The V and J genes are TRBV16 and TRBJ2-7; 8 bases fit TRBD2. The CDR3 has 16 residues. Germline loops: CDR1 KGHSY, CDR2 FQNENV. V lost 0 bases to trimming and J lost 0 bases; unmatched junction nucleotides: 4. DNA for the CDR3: TGTGCCAGCAGCCAATCGGGCGGGAGGAGCTCCTACGAGCAGTACTTC. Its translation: CASSQSGGRSSYEQYF.

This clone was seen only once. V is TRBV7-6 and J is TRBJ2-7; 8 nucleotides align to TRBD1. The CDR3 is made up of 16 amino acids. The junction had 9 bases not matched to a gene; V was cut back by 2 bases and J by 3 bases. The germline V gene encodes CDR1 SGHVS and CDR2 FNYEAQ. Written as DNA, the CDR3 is TGTGCCAGCAGCTTAACGTCCGCAGGGGGCATCTACGAGCAGTACTTC. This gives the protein CASSLTSAGGIYEQYF.

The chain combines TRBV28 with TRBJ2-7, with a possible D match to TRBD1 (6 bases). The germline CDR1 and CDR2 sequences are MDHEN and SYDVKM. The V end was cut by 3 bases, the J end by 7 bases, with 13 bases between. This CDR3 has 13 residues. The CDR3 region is CASSFGQTHEQYF. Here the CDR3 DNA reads TGTGCCAGCAGTTTCGGACAGACCCATGAGCAGTACTTC.

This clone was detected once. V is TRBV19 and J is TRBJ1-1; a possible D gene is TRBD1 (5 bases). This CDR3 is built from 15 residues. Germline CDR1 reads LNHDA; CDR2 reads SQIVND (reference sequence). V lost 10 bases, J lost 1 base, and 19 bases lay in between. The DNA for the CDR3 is TGTGCCACCAGCCCCCCCCGGGGGACGAACACTGAAGCTTTCTTT. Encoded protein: CATSPPRGTNTEAFF.

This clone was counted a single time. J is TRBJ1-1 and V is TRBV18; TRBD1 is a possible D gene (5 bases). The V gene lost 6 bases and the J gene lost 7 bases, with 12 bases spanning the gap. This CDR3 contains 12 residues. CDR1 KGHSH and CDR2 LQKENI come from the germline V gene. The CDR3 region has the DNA TGTGCCAGCTCGGTGGAGGGGAGTGAAGCTTTCTTT. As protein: CASSVEGSEAFF.

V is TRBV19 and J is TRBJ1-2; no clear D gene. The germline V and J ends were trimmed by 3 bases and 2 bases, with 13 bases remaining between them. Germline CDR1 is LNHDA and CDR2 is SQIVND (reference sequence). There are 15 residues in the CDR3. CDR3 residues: CASSIVTARNYGYTF. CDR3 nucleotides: TGTGCCAGTAGTATCGTAACAGCCAGGAACTATGGCTACACCTTC.

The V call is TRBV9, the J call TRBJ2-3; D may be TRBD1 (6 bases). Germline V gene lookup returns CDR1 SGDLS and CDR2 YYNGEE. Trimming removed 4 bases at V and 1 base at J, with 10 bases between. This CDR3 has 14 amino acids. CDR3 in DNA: TGTGCCAGCAGCTACAGGGAAGGCACAGATACGCAGTATTTT. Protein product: CASSYREGTDTQYF.